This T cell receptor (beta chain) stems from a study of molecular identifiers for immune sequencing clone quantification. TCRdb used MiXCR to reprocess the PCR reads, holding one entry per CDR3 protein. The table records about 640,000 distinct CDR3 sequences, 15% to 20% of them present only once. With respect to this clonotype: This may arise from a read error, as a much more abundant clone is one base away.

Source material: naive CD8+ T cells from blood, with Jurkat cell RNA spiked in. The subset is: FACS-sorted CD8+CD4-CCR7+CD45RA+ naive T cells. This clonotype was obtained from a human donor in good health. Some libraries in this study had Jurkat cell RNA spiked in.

The CDR3 coding sequence is TGTGCCAGCAGCTTAGGAGGGACTAGTCGCTACGAGCAGTACTTC. Translated: CASSLGGTSRYEQYF. The chain links TRBV11-1 to TRBJ2-7, with 8 bases aligning to TRBD2. Germline lookup yields CDR1 SGHAT and CDR2 FQDESV (reference sequence). The CDR3 is 15 amino acids. The V segment lost 1 base and the J segment 3 bases; nucleotides outside the gene matches: 5.